Listed here are 15 T cell receptor beta chains from one sample, sequenced in a study of blood T cell repertoires in COVID-19. This table comes from immunoSEQ multiplex PCR, and its TCRdb copy is limited to in-frame clones, with some not included. Of around 30,000 clones detected, roughly nine tenths appear once; the ten largest clones hold around 13%. What was sequenced was peripheral blood. These receptors were obtained from a man between 65 and 85 years old with active COVID-19.

V and J are TRBV6-5 and TRBJ2-1, with 11 bases matching TRBD2. CDR1 is MNHEY, CDR2 SVGAGI, per germline. The CDR3 has 15 residues. V lost 10 bases and J lost 3; bases outside the gene matches: 8. CDR3 residues: CATALAGGLYNEQFF. As DNA, the CDR3 is TGTGCCACCGCCTTAGCGGGAGGGCTCTACAATGAGCAGTTCTTC.

The rearrangement uses TRBV28 and TRBJ2-7; D ambiguous. Trimming stripped 3 bases from V and 5 bases from J, with 5 bases between. CDR3 length equals 11 residues. The germline gives CDR1 MDHEN, CDR2 SYDVKM. The DNA of the CDR3 is TGTGCCAGCAGTTTCGCGAACGAGCAGTACTTC. This sequence encodes CASSFANEQYF.

This rearrangement joins TRBV2 to TRBJ2-2, with TRBD2 identical over 7 bases. The CDR3 loop spans 15 amino acids. The V gene's germline CDR1 is SNHLY and CDR2 FYNNEI. V dropped 4 bases and J dropped 1; count of bases not matched to a gene: 3. The CDR3 nucleotides read TGTGCCAGCAGTGGGCGGGAGTGGAACACCGGGGAGCTGTTTTTT. Amino acids: CASSGREWNTGELFF.

This clone was counted a single time. The rearrangement uses TRBV6-2 or TRBV6-3 and TRBJ1-5; D unresolved. In germline, CDR1 is MNHEY, CDR2 SVGEGT. Trimming shortened V by 3 bases and J by 0 bases, and 9 bases separated the two germline ends. The CDR3 covers 15 residues. CDR3 coding DNA: TGTGCCAGCAGTTATTCAGGATATAGCAATCAGCCCCAGCATTTT. It specifies CASSYSGYSNQPQHF.

This chain links TRBV11-2 with TRBJ2-3; 15 nucleotides line up with TRBD2. The CDR3 totals 16 residues. Trimming at V came to 3 bases and at J to 6 bases, leaving 4 bases not matched to a gene. Looked up from germline, CDR1 is SGHAT and CDR2 is FQNNGV. CDR3 nucleotide sequence: TGTGCCAGCAGCTTGGTAGGGACTAGCGGGAGGGATACGCAGTATTTT. Translating it yields CASSLVGTSGRDTQYF.

The chain is built from TRBV7-9 and TRBJ1-6, with 8 bases matching TRBD1. V lost 2 bases to trimming and J lost 10 bases; unmatched junction nucleotides: 7. Per germline, CDR1 SEHNR and CDR2 FQNEAQ (reference sequence). This CDR3 comprises 15 residues. CDR3 coding DNA: TGTGCCAGCAGCTTAATAGACAGGGGAGGATCACCCCTCCACTTT. Translation gives CASSLIDRGGSPLHF. Looking up the rest from reference TRBV7-9 and TRBJ1-6 gives the full variable domain: DTGVSQNPRHKITKRGQNVTFRCDPISEHNRLYWYRQTLGQGPEFLTYFQNEAQLEKSRLLSDRFSAERPKGSFSTLEIQRTEQGDSAMYLCASSLIDRGGSPLHFGNGTRLTVT.

The chain has TRBV28 and TRBJ1-1, with D possibly TRBD1 on 5 matching bases. CDR1 and CDR2 from the germline V gene are MDHEN and SYDVKM. The CDR3 consists of 15 residues. V was shortened by 4 bases and J by 3 bases, with 15 bases between the two germline ends. The CDR3 here is CASSSLLGGYTEAFF. In nucleotides, the CDR3 is TGTGCCAGCAGTTCCCTCCTGGGGGGATACACTGAAGCTTTCTTT.

V is TRBV12-3 or TRBV12-4 and J is TRBJ1-2; D call uncertain. The V and J ends lost 1 base and 4 bases respectively, with 7 bases between them. This CDR3 comprises 13 residues. DNA for the CDR3: TGTGCCAGCAGTTTAGGGAGCCTCTATGGCTACACCTTC. Translating gives CASSLGSLYGYTF.

The chain carries TRBV5-1 and TRBJ2-3; the match to TRBD2 covers 8 bases. V gave up 0 bases and J gave up 0 bases; unmatched junction bases: 0. The germline CDR1 and CDR2 sequences are SGHRS and YFSETQ. CDR3 length equals 15 residues. The CDR3 spells CASSLERESTDTQYF. In DNA, the CDR3 is TGCGCCAGCAGCTTGGAGCGGGAGAGCACAGATACGCAGTATTTT.

The J gene is TRBJ2-3, the V gene TRBV28; D uncertain. There are 15 residues in the CDR3. CDR1 MDHEN and CDR2 SYDVKM come from the germline V gene. The germline V and J ends were trimmed by 3 bases and 0 bases, with 10 bases remaining between them. CDR3 protein: CASSFARRSTDTQYF. CDR3 coding DNA: TGTGCCAGCAGTTTTGCGCGTAGAAGCACAGATACGCAGTATTTT.

This chain links TRBV4-2 with TRBJ1-1; D is ambiguous. CDR3 length: 15 residues. V lost 8 bases and J lost 0, with 16 bases in between. The germline CDR1 and CDR2 sequences are LGHNA and YNFKEQ. CDR3 sequence (DNA): TGTGCCAGCGCTAGATCCGAGGGATTGAACACTGAAGCTTTCTTT. As protein: CASARSEGLNTEAFF.

V and J are TRBV15 and TRBJ1-5; 8 bases agree with TRBD1. Germline V CDR1 and CDR2: LNHNV, YYDKDF (reference sequence). The J segment lost 5 bases and the V segment lost 0 bases, leaving 18 bases of the junction unmatched. The CDR3 contains 20 residues. The CDR3 here is CATSRDHWQGAYGAHQPQHF. The CDR3 bases are TGTGCCACCAGCAGAGATCATTGGCAGGGGGCTTATGGGGCGCATCAGCCCCAGCATTTT.

This rearrangement joins TRBV7-3 to TRBJ1-1, with D perhaps matching TRBD1 (6 bases). CDR3 size: 13 residues. Trimming took off 5 bases at V and 4 bases at J, with 11 bases between the two ends. The V gene's germline CDR1 is SGHTA and CDR2 FQGTGA. CDR3 amino acids: CASSGSQGTEAFF. In DNA, the CDR3 is TGTGCCAGCAGCGGCTCACAGGGCACTGAAGCTTTCTTT.

J is TRBJ2-5 and V is TRBV11-2; D might be TRBD2 (6 bases). Trimming pared 3 bases from V and 2 bases from J, leaving 7 bases between. From germline, CDR1 is SGHAT and CDR2 FQNNGV. The CDR3 is 13 amino acids. The CDR3 nucleotides read TGTGCCAGCAGCTTTGGGACTCAAGAGACCCAGTACTTC. Its protein is CASSFGTQETQYF.

The genes are TRBV6-5 and TRBJ2-7, with D perhaps matching TRBD2 (5 bases). The CDR3 runs to 13 residues. Deletions cut 5 bases from V and 9 bases from J, with 17 bases between. The germline V gene encodes CDR1 MNHEY and CDR2 SVGAGI. CDR3 sequence (DNA): TGTGCCAGCAGTCCGCGGACCGACGCGGGGCAGTACTTC. Translation: CASSPRTDAGQYF.